The source of this T cell receptor beta chain is a study of T cell responses to AZD1222 COVID-19 vaccine. Study-level findings and limits: Spike-specific TCR repertoires showed rising breadth and depth after two AZD1222 doses.

Regarding this clone: What it binds is not known.

It was second doses at about 4 or about 12 weeks that were pooled. Profiled with immunoSEQ multiplex PCR; TCRdb holds only in-frame clones, not every one. The sample has some 180,000 clones, approximately 90% seen once. V was pared by 5 bases and J by 0 bases, with 12 bases between. Germline CDR1 reads SGHTS; CDR2 reads YDEGEE. The CDR3 is 14 amino acids. This chain connects TRBV5-8 to TRBJ2-7; D may correspond to TRBD1 or TRBD2 (5 bases each). This clonotype originated in an adult who received the AZD1222 COVID-19 vaccine. Sequenced here: peripheral blood, sampled 28 days after the second AZD1222 dose. CDR3 DNA: TGTGCCAGCAGGCAGGCAGGGAGCTCCTACGAGCAGTACTTC. Amino acids: CASRQAGSSYEQYF.